One sample yielded the 27 T cell receptor beta chains listed below, sequenced in a study of shared clonotypes between healthy human individuals. Naive CD8 cells comprised CD45RO-negative, CCR7-positively selected cells, excluding terminally differentiated effector memory CD45RA+ cells. Clones were sequenced by immunoSEQ multiplex PCR, and TCRdb holds only the in-frame ones, with some missing. The sample holds about 610,000 clones, roughly 96% seen once. The sample comprised naive CD8+ T cells sorted from blood. All receptors derive from a woman aged 25-40 years in good health.

The genes are TRBV5-6 and TRBJ2-1; 9 bases match TRBD2. This CDR3 spans 15 amino acids. Per germline, CDR1 SGHDT and CDR2 YYEEEE. Germline trimming cut 0 bases from V and 2 bases from J; bases unmatched to any gene: 0. The CDR3 here is CASSLVAGAYNEQFF. CDR3 coding DNA: TGTGCCAGCAGCTTGGTAGCGGGAGCCTACAATGAGCAGTTCTTC.

This clone has a handful of counts. V and J are TRBV28 and TRBJ2-7, with D perhaps matching TRBD2 (6 bases). V dropped 4 bases and J dropped 2 bases, with 15 bases sitting between them. CDR1 is MDHEN, CDR2 SYDVKM, per germline. This CDR3 is 15 amino acids long. CDR3 DNA: TGTGCCAGCAGTTCCCCGAAGGAGGGACCCTACGAGCAGTACTTC. Protein sequence: CASSSPKEGPYEQYF.

V is TRBV15 and J is TRBJ2-7, with D perhaps matching TRBD1 (7 bases). The CDR3 totals 17 residues. The germline V gene has CDR1 LNHNV and CDR2 YYDKDF (reference sequence). V gave up 0 bases and J gave up 3 bases, with 18 bases separating them. The CDR3 DNA is TGTGCCACCAGCAGAGATCTCTCGGCAGGGGGGATCTACGAGCAGTACTTC. This gives the protein CATSRDLSAGGIYEQYF.

V is TRBV11-1 and J is TRBJ2-3, with D hard to call. Trimming took 1 base from V and 0 from J, leaving 11 bases between them. The CDR3 consists of 16 residues. Germline assignment: CDR1 SGHAT and CDR2 FQDESV (reference sequence). The DNA for the CDR3 is TGTGCCAGCAGCTTAGAGAGACACCTTAGCACAGATACGCAGTATTTT. Amino acids: CASSLERHLSTDTQYF.

This chain connects TRBV21-1 to TRBJ2-7. TRBV21-1 is marked as a pseudogene. The length of the CDR3 is 13 residues. This CDR3 is CASSKKAAYEQYF. CDR3 coding DNA: TGTGCCAGCAGCAAAAAGGCAGCCTACGAGCAGTACTTC.

The rearrangement joins TRBV7-8 to TRBJ2-7, with D perhaps being TRBD1 or TRBD2 (5 bases each). This CDR3 has 15 residues. The germline V and J ends were trimmed by 2 bases and 3 bases, with 14 bases remaining between them. Germline V CDR1 and CDR2: SGHVS, FQNEAQ. The CDR3 bases are TGTGCCAGCAGCTTACGGCCGGGACGAAGCTACGAGCAGTACTTC. Protein sequence: CASSLRPGRSYEQYF.

The chain combines TRBV7-9 with TRBJ2-1, with D tentatively TRBD1 (5 bases). The CDR3 is made up of 12 amino acids. Germline CDR1 and CDR2: SEHNR and FQNEAQ (reference sequence). V lost 4 bases, J lost 9 bases, and 10 bases lay in between. The CDR3 coding sequence is TGTGCCAGCAGCTCCCCCGACAGTGAGCAGTTCTTC. Residues: CASSSPDSEQFF.

The V and J genes are TRBV19 and TRBJ1-1; TRBD1 aligns across 7 bases. This CDR3 is built from 17 residues. Trimming cost V 5 bases and J 3 bases; bases outside gene matches: 15. The V gene's germline CDR1 is LNHDA and CDR2 SQIVND (reference sequence). The CDR3 DNA is TGTGCCAGTAGTCCCTTCCCCCCCGACAGGGATGACACTGAAGCTTTCTTT. Translating it yields CASSPFPPDRDDTEAFF.

This rearrangement joins TRBV6-5 to TRBJ2-7; TRBD2 aligns across 9 bases. With V trimmed by 7 bases and J by 6 bases, 10 bases remained unmatched. CDR3 size: 14 residues. From germline, CDR1 is MNHEY and CDR2 SVGAGI. The CDR3 DNA follows: TGTGCCAGCATGGCCGGGACTAGCCTGGGCGAGCAGTACTTC. Encoded protein: CASMAGTSLGEQYF.

The chain couples TRBV27 to TRBJ2-1; TRBD2 aligns across 9 bases. Germline CDR1 MNHEY, CDR2 SMNVEV (reference sequence). CDR3 length equals 15 residues. J lost 4 bases, V lost 3 bases, and 4 bases had no gene match. CDR3 bases: TGTGCCAGCAGTTTCGGGACTAGCCAATACAATGAGCAGTTCTTC. As protein: CASSFGTSQYNEQFF.

The CDR3 loop is CASSFSAVGGEQYF. The DNA for the CDR3 is TGTGCCAGCAGTTTCAGCGCAGTTGGTGGGGAGCAGTACTTC. The gene calls are TRBV27 and TRBJ2-7; D unresolved. V was trimmed by 3 bases and J by 7 bases, leaving 16 bases between them. The CDR3 loop spans 14 amino acids. CDR1 is MNHEY and CDR2 is SMNVEV in the germline V gene (reference sequence).

V gene TRBV5-4 combines with J gene TRBJ2-3; D not certain. This CDR3 is 13 amino acids long. Trimming cost V 3 bases and J 6 bases, with 11 bases left between them. Germline CDR1 SGHNT, CDR2 YYREEE (reference sequence). CDR3 region: CASSSTLGDTQYF. CDR3 bases: TGTGCCAGCAGCTCGACCCTGGGGGATACGCAGTATTTT.

This clone was picked up one time. V usage is TRBV6-1 and J usage is TRBJ2-7; possible D gene TRBD2, 5 bases. Trimming pared 0 bases from V and 1 base from J, leaving 10 bases between. Germline CDR1 is MNHNS and CDR2 is SASEGT. CDR3 length equals 15 residues. The CDR3 sequence is CASSEAVSGSYEQYF. CDR3 nucleotide sequence: TGTGCCAGCAGTGAAGCGGTATCGGGGTCCTACGAGCAGTACTTC.

The V gene is TRBV4-1, the J gene TRBJ2-1, with D perhaps TRBD1 (8 bases). The CDR3 is 15 residues long. Germline V gene sequence: CDR1 MGHRA, CDR2 YSYEKL. V was clipped by 0 bases and J by 7 bases, with 13 bases between them. The CDR3 loop reads CASSQDNRGGNEQFF. Here the CDR3 DNA reads TGCGCCAGCAGCCAAGATAACAGGGGGGGAAATGAGCAGTTCTTC.

V usage is TRBV5-4 and J usage is TRBJ2-3; the D gene is possibly TRBD1 (5 bases). V lost 4 bases and J lost 1, with 13 bases in between. Germline assignment: CDR1 SGHNT and CDR2 YYREEE (reference sequence). CDR3 length: 15 residues. CDR3 sequence reads: CASSPPLGGTDTQYF. The CDR3 coding sequence is TGTGCCAGCAGCCCGCCCCTAGGGGGCACAGATACGCAGTATTTT.

The V and J genes are TRBV7-2 and TRBJ2-1; D is unresolved. CDR1 is SGHTA and CDR2 is FQGNSA in the germline V gene. Trimming shortened V by 2 bases and J by 0 bases, and 11 bases separated the two germline ends. The CDR3 loop spans 16 amino acids. The CDR3 DNA reads as TGTGCCAGCAGCTTATCATCGTGGAGCTCCTACAATGAGCAGTTCTTC. It yields the protein CASSLSSWSSYNEQFF. Drawing the rest from reference TRBV7-2 and TRBJ2-1, the complete variable domain is GAGVSQSPSNKVTEKGKDVELRCDPISGHTALYWYRQSLGQGLEFLIYFQGNSAPDKSGLPSDRFSAERTGGSVSTLTIQRTQQEDSAVYLCASSLSSWSSYNEQFFGPGTRLTVL.

This clone was recorded once. The V call is TRBV27, the J call TRBJ2-2, with D unclear. This CDR3 has 13 residues. Germline assignment: CDR1 MNHEY and CDR2 SMNVEV (reference sequence). V lost 7 bases to trimming and J lost 6 bases, with 12 bases between them. CDR3 bases: TGTGCCAGCATAGCCGGCGGACCCGGGGAGCTGTTTTTT. As protein: CASIAGGPGELFF.

This sequence joins TRBV2 and TRBJ1-5; D not resolved. V was cut by 1 base and J by 4 bases, with 8 bases left in between. Germline-derived CDR1 and CDR2 are SNHLY and FYNNEI. This CDR3 is built from 14 residues. As DNA, the CDR3 is TGTGCCAGCAGTGAAGGGCAATGGAATCAGCCCCAGCATTTT. It yields the protein CASSEGQWNQPQHF.

This rearrangement joins TRBV5-1 to TRBJ1-5; 7 bases agree with TRBD1. The CDR3 loop spans 15 amino acids. Germline CDR1 and CDR2: SGHRS and YFSETQ. V lost 3 bases to trimming and J lost 7 bases; unmatched junction nucleotides: 10. The CDR3 nucleotides read TGCGCCAGCAGCTGGGGGCCCGGGACAGCCCAGCCCCAGCATTTT. The encoded protein is CASSWGPGTAQPQHF.

This rearrangement joins TRBV7-9 to TRBJ2-2; a possible D gene is TRBD1 (5 bases). CDR3 size: 13 residues. The germline gives CDR1 SEHNR, CDR2 FQNEAQ (reference sequence). V shed 2 bases and J shed 7 bases, with 8 bases lying between them. The CDR3 is CASSLLGVGELFF. CDR3 DNA sequence: TGTGCCAGCAGCTTACTAGGGGTCGGGGAGCTGTTTTTT. Full variable domain (remainder filled in from reference TRBV7-9 and TRBJ2-2): DTGVSQNPRHKITKRGQNVTFRCDPISEHNRLYWYRQTLGQGPEFLTYFQNEAQLEKSRLLSDRFSAERPKGSFSTLEIQRTEQGDSAMYLCASSLLGVGELFFGEGSRLTVL.

With regard to this clone: The sample has other DNA sequences that encode this CDR3 too. The V gene is TRBV28, the J gene TRBJ1-2, with D possibly being TRBD1 (6 bases). V was trimmed by 5 bases and J by 4 bases, leaving 11 bases between them. Germline CDR1 and CDR2: MDHEN and SYDVKM. CDR3 length: 13 amino acids. DNA for the CDR3: TGTGCCAGCAGTGTGACAGGTCTCTATGGCTACACCTTC. Translating it yields CASSVTGLYGYTF.

The chain couples TRBV6-6 to TRBJ2-2, with D perhaps TRBD1 (6 bases). The CDR3 totals 16 residues. Trimming cost V 4 bases and J 6 bases, with 18 bases left between them. Germline lookup yields CDR1 MNHNY and CDR2 SVGAGI (reference sequence). In DNA form, the CDR3 reads TGTGCCAGCAGTTCCGGGCCCTATGGGGGCTCCGGGGAGCTGTTTTTT. Protein: CASSSGPYGGSGELFF.

This clone was recorded once. Other nucleotide sequences in the sample specify the same CDR3. The chain combines TRBV28 with TRBJ1-1; D is undetermined. Trimming shortened V by 2 bases and J by 1 base, and 5 bases separated the two germline ends. The CDR3 runs 13 residues. The germline V gene encodes CDR1 MDHEN and CDR2 SYDVKM. The CDR3 reads CASSLPGNTEAFF. The CDR3 nucleotides are TGTGCCAGCAGTTTACCAGGGAACACTGAAGCTTTCTTT. Full variable domain (outside the CDR3, taken from reference TRBV28 and TRBJ1-1): DVKVTQSSRYLVKRTGEKVFLECVQDMDHENMFWYRQDPGLGLRLIYFSYDVKMKEKGDIPEGYSVSREKKERFSLILESASTNQTSMYLCASSLPGNTEAFFGQGTRLTVV.

The chain links TRBV9 to TRBJ1-4, with D maybe TRBD1 (5 bases). CDR3 size: 16 residues. Trimming pared 4 bases from V and 0 bases from J, leaving 13 bases between. Germline V gene sequence: CDR1 SGDLS, CDR2 YYNGEE. In DNA form, the CDR3 reads TGTGCCAGCAGCCCATCGGGGACGACAACTAATGAAAAACTGTTTTTT. Translation: CASSPSGTTTNEKLFF.

The DNA for the CDR3 is TGTGCCAGCAGTTTTCGACAGCACGAGACCCAGTACTTC. Amino acids: CASSFRQHETQYF. The chain recombines TRBV27 with TRBJ2-5, with a tentative D call TRBD1 (5 bases). V gave up 3 bases and J gave up 5 bases, with 10 bases separating them. Germline V CDR1 and CDR2: MNHEY, SMNVEV (reference sequence). The CDR3 extends over 13 amino acids.

This clone was counted once. The V and J genes are TRBV7-2 and TRBJ1-2; TRBD1 aligns across 10 bases. Germline V CDR1 and CDR2: SGHTA, FQGNSA. V lost 4 bases to trimming and J lost 4 bases; unmatched junction nucleotides: 3. The CDR3 extends over 14 amino acids. In nucleotides, the CDR3 is TGTGCCAGCAGCTCTCGGGACAGGGGCTATGGCTACACCTTC. It codes for CASSSRDRGYGYTF.

The V call is TRBV7-7, the J call TRBJ2-5; possibly TRBD1 or TRBD2 for D (5 bases each). There are 16 residues in the CDR3. The V and J ends lost 3 bases and 5 bases respectively, with 19 bases between them. Per germline, CDR1 SSHAT and CDR2 FNYEAQ (reference sequence). The CDR3 sequence: CASSFSPGPRLETQYF. In nucleotides, the CDR3 is TGTGCCAGCAGCTTTTCTCCGGGACCAAGGCTGGAGACCCAGTACTTC.